This paragraph covers one T cell receptor beta chain sequence. Antigen: not known. Antigen-specific CD4+ T cells were expanded with viral peptide pools in the ViraFEST assay before sequencing. After more than 9 days in culture, the CD4+ T cells were isolated. Participants completed two doses of the BNT162b2 or mRNA-1273 vaccine. On day 3 and again on day 7, half the medium was replaced with IL-2 medium. This sample was taken from a study of vaccination effects on CD4 cells after COVID-19. The CDR3 contains 14 residues. Per germline, CDR1 MDHEN and CDR2 SYDVKM. V dropped 5 bases and J dropped 2; count of bases not matched to a gene: 4. The method was immunoSEQ multiplex PCR; TCRdb's version includes in-frame clones alone and lacks a portion of them. The sample shows about 81,000 clones, over 70% of them seen only once.

This sample comprised CD4+ T cells from PBMCs cultured with HCoV-OC43 spike peptides, obtained after COVID-19 vaccination. Subset described: HCoV-OC43 spike overlapping peptide pool stimulation. The genes are TRBV28 and TRBJ1-2; 8 bases match TRBD1. This receptor was identified in a human donor who received a COVID-19 vaccine. For the CDR3, the DNA is TGTGCCAGCAGTCCGGGACAGGCGAACTATGGCTACACCTTC. Protein sequence: CASSPGQANYGYTF.